The rows below give T cell receptor beta chains drawn from one sample of a study of blood T cell repertoires in COVID-19. Only in-frame clones appear in the TCRdb table, and some are missing; sequencing was by immunoSEQ multiplex PCR. The profile shows approximately 190,000 clones, 70% to 90% of them singletons. The sequencing input was PBMCs or T cells enriched from blood (not recorded which). The origin of the receptors is a woman in her thirties or forties in a cohort exposed to, infected with or recovered from COVID-19 (not recorded which). Both conserved end residues are part of each CDR3. The order of the fields is D gene, V gene, clone size, J gene, CDR3 DNA, CDR3 protein. The D gene is left open where the match is weak. Only part of the rows carry a size: once, few, many, or a class if the clone is expanded.

D: TRBD1
V: TRBV18
size: NA
J: TRBJ2-1
DNA: TGTGCCAGCTCACCACCTAGGACAGGGGCCTACAATGAGCAGTTCTTC
CDR3: CASSPPRTGAYNEQFF

D: TRBD1
V: TRBV19
size: NA
J: TRBJ1-1
DNA: TGTGCCAGTAGTAAAGGGACAGGGGTCGAAGCTTTCTTT
CDR3: CASSKGTGVEAFF

D: TRBD1
V: TRBV19
size: NA
J: TRBJ2-1
DNA: TGTGCCAGTAGTATAAGACAGGGTTCCTACAATGAGCAGTTCTTC
CDR3: CASSIRQGSYNEQFF

D: TRBD1
V: TRBV4-1
size: NA
J: TRBJ1-6
DNA: TGCGCCAGCAGCCAAGCTTCCCCGGGACAGAATTCACCCCTCCACTTT
CDR3: CASSQASPGQNSPLHF

D: NA
V: TRBV10-3
size: NA
J: TRBJ2-7
DNA: TGTGCCATCAGTGACGGTCGGGAGACGACTTGGTACGAGCAGTACTTC
CDR3: CAISDGRETTWYEQYF

D: NA
V: TRBV7-2
size: NA
J: TRBJ1-1
DNA: TGTGCCAGCAGCTTCCAGGTTGTAGTGTTGTCTGAAGCTTTCTTT
CDR3: CASSFQVVVLSEAFF

D: TRBD1
V: TRBV5-5
size: NA
J: TRBJ2-1
DNA: TGTGCCAGCAGTTCCTCCGGGACAGGGCGGGAGCAGTTCTTC
CDR3: CASSSSGTGREQFF

D: TRBD2
V: TRBV5-4
size: few
J: TRBJ2-2
DNA: TGTGCCAGCAGCTTAGCGGGGGGCGGTACCGGGGAGCTGTTTTTT
CDR3: CASSLAGGGTGELFF

D: TRBD1
V: TRBV24-1
size: NA
J: TRBJ2-3
DNA: TGTGCCACCAGTGATTTGGGGACAGGGGCACCCACAGATACGCAGTATTTT
CDR3: CATSDLGTGAPTDTQYF

D: TRBD2
V: TRBV7-2
size: NA
J: TRBJ2-3
DNA: TGTGCCAGCAGCGTAGGAGGACTAGCGGGAGCAGATACGCAGTATTTT
CDR3: CASSVGGLAGADTQYF

D: TRBD2
V: TRBV2
size: NA
J: TRBJ2-5
DNA: TGTGCCAGCATGATCACTAGCGGGAGGAGTAGCCAAGAGACCCAGTACTTC
CDR3: CASMITSGRSSQETQYF

D: NA
V: TRBV3-1/TRBV3-2
size: NA
J: TRBJ2-2
DNA: TGTGCCAGCACCCCATTCCCCCGTTCAAAGGTGGGGCCCGGGGAGCTGTTTTTT
CDR3: CASTPFPRSKVGPGELFF

D: TRBD2
V: TRBV11-2
size: NA
J: TRBJ2-7
DNA: TGTGCCAGCAGCTTACGCGGGAGGGCCGGGGACGAGCAGTACTTC
CDR3: CASSLRGRAGDEQYF

D: NA
V: TRBV7-9
size: NA
J: TRBJ2-7
DNA: TGTGCCAGCAGCTTAGTCCAGGGATCCCCTTACGAGCAGTACTTC
CDR3: CASSLVQGSPYEQYF

D: TRBD2
V: TRBV5-6
size: NA
J: TRBJ2-2
DNA: TGTGCCAGCAGCCCGCTAGCGGGGGGCGCTAACACCGGGGAGCTGTTTTTT
CDR3: CASSPLAGGANTGELFF

D: TRBD2
V: TRBV9
size: NA
J: TRBJ2-7
DNA: TGTGCCAGCAGCGTAGAGGGCGGGGGTGAGCAGTACTTC
CDR3: CASSVEGGGEQYF

D: TRBD1
V: TRBV6-1
size: NA
J: TRBJ1-1
DNA: TGTGCCAGCAGGTCCGGGACAGGGGACACTGAAGCTTTCTTT
CDR3: CASRSGTGDTEAFF

D: NA
V: TRBV5-1
size: NA
J: TRBJ1-1
DNA: TGCGCCAGCCGTATCTCAAACGGGGGCACTGAAGCTTTCTTT
CDR3: CASRISNGGTEAFF

D: NA
V: TRBV4-1
size: NA
J: TRBJ1-1
DNA: TGCGCCAGCAGCCAAGCCGCGACGCAGGGGTGGACTGAAGCTTTCTTT
CDR3: CASSQAATQGWTEAFF

D: TRBD1
V: TRBV5-6
size: once
J: TRBJ2-4
DNA: TGTGCCAGCAGCTCAGACAGGGGGCTTGCCGGAAACATTCAGTACTTC
CDR3: CASSSDRGLAGNIQYF

D: TRBD1
V: TRBV4-3
size: NA
J: TRBJ2-5
DNA: TGCGCCAGCAGCCAACGTTGGGAAACCGGGACAGGGGGAAGGGTCCAGTACTTC
CDR3: CASSQRWETGTGGRVQYF

D: NA
V: TRBV13
size: NA
J: TRBJ1-5
DNA: TGTGCCAGCGGCCTTTGGGGGCCAAATCAGCCCCAGCATTTT
CDR3: CASGLWGPNQPQHF

D: TRBD1
V: TRBV19
size: NA
J: TRBJ1-2
DNA: TGTGCCAGTACCTATTCGGGGACAGGGGGCTATGGCTACACCTTC
CDR3: CASTYSGTGGYGYTF

D: TRBD2
V: TRBV4-3
size: NA
J: TRBJ2-5
DNA: TGCGCCAGCAGCCAAGAACTCAGCGGGAGTGGAGAGACCCAGTACTTC
CDR3: CASSQELSGSGETQYF

D: NA
V: TRBV7-7
size: NA
J: TRBJ2-5
DNA: TGTGCCAGCAGCTCCACCCAGGCCCGGGGAGAGACCCAGTACTTC
CDR3: CASSSTQARGETQYF

D: NA
V: TRBV27
size: once
J: TRBJ1-3
DNA: TGTGCCAGCAGCCTAACGGGCAGGGTTAGAAACACCATATATTTT
CDR3: CASSLTGRVRNTIYF

D: TRBD1
V: TRBV19
size: NA
J: TRBJ1-4
DNA: TGTGCCAGTAGAAAAGAGACAGGGTATGATGAAAAACTGTTTTTT
CDR3: CASRKETGYDEKLFF

D: NA
V: TRBV9
size: NA
J: TRBJ1-1
DNA: TGTGCCAGCAGCGTTAAGGGTAGGGGGAACACTGAAGCTTTCTTT
CDR3: CASSVKGRGNTEAFF

D: TRBD2
V: TRBV10-3
size: NA
J: TRBJ2-5
DNA: TGTGCCACCACGAGACTAGCGGGTGAAGAGACCCAGTACTTC
CDR3: CATTRLAGEETQYF

D: TRBD1
V: TRBV4-1
size: NA
J: TRBJ1-1
DNA: TGCGCCAGCAGCCTTACAGGGGGTACCGGCACTGAAGCTTTCTTT
CDR3: CASSLTGGTGTEAFF

D: NA
V: TRBV7-9
size: few
J: TRBJ1-4
DNA: TGTGCCAGCAGCCTCTGGCAGGGTGGTGAAAAACTGTTTTTT
CDR3: CASSLWQGGEKLFF

D: TRBD1
V: TRBV18
size: NA
J: TRBJ2-7
DNA: TGTGCCAGCTCACCACCCCTTACCGGGACAGTATACTACGAGCAGTACTTC
CDR3: CASSPPLTGTVYYEQYF

D: NA
V: TRBV5-1
size: NA
J: TRBJ2-1
DNA: TGCGCCAGCAGCTTGGAAGGGGGAGGGGGTCCTGATGAGCAGTTCTTC
CDR3: CASSLEGGGGPDEQFF

D: NA
V: TRBV19
size: NA
J: TRBJ1-4
DNA: TGTGCCAGTAGTCCGCGACAGAGAGCAACTAATGAAAAACTGTTTTTT
CDR3: CASSPRQRATNEKLFF

D: TRBD1
V: TRBV7-6
size: NA
J: TRBJ2-5
DNA: TGTGCCAGCAGCCCGGGACAGCCACACCAAGAGACCCAGTACTTC
CDR3: CASSPGQPHQETQYF

D: NA
V: TRBV19
size: once
J: TRBJ2-7
DNA: TGTGCCAGTAGTATCTCCAGGGTTTCAACCTACGAGCAGTACTTC
CDR3: CASSISRVSTYEQYF

D: NA
V: TRBV7-9
size: NA
J: TRBJ1-1
DNA: TGTGCCAGCAGCCCTGACCCCAGGGACACTGAAGCTTTCTTT
CDR3: CASSPDPRDTEAFF

D: NA
V: TRBV6-1
size: NA
J: TRBJ1-2
DNA: TGTGCCAGCAGTGAACAGGGGAAGTTTGGCTACACCTTC
CDR3: CASSEQGKFGYTF

D: NA
V: TRBV14
size: NA
J: TRBJ1-5
DNA: TGTGCCAGCAGCCAGAGGGGGAATCAGCCCCAGCATTTT
CDR3: CASSQRGNQPQHF

D: TRBD1
V: TRBV18
size: NA
J: TRBJ1-6
DNA: TGTGCCAGCTCACCGGAGGGACAGGGAACCCCCCTCCACTTT
CDR3: CASSPEGQGTPLHF

D: TRBD1
V: TRBV28
size: few
J: TRBJ1-6
DNA: TGTGCCAGCAGTTCCCTGGCCAGGGGGCTTGACTCACCCCTCCACTTT
CDR3: CASSSLARGLDSPLHF

D: TRBD2
V: TRBV29-1
size: NA
J: TRBJ2-1
DNA: TGCAGCGTTGTGGATAGCGGGGGATCCTACAATGAGCAGTTCTTC
CDR3: CSVVDSGGSYNEQFF

D: NA
V: TRBV4-2
size: NA
J: TRBJ1-1
DNA: TGTGCCAGCAGCCAAGTTATAAATACTGAAGCTTTCTTT
CDR3: CASSQVINTEAFF

D: TRBD2
V: TRBV19
size: NA
J: TRBJ2-3
DNA: TGTGCCAGTAGTATAAGCGGGGGGGCCATGTATTTT
CDR3: CASSISGGAMYF

D: NA
V: TRBV5-1
size: NA
J: TRBJ2-5
DNA: TGCGCCAGCAGCTTGGCTGGCGGGGCTCCGGAGACCCAGTACTTC
CDR3: CASSLAGGAPETQYF

D: TRBD1
V: TRBV14
size: NA
J: TRBJ2-1
DNA: TGTGCCAGCAGCCAACTTCCCGGGACAGGGCAGTTCTTC
CDR3: CASSQLPGTGQFF

D: TRBD1
V: TRBV27
size: NA
J: TRBJ1-5
DNA: TGTGCCAGCAGTTCAAGACAGGGTGATCAGCCCCAGCATTTT
CDR3: CASSSRQGDQPQHF

D: NA
V: TRBV14
size: NA
J: TRBJ1-1
DNA: TGTGCCAGCAGCGGGCAGGCTAACACTGAAGCTTTCTTT
CDR3: CASSGQANTEAFF

D: NA
V: TRBV27
size: NA
J: TRBJ2-7
DNA: TGTGCCAGCAGTTCCCTCAGGGGCGAGGACGAGCAGTACTTC
CDR3: CASSSLRGEDEQYF

D: TRBD2
V: TRBV7-9
size: NA
J: TRBJ2-5
DNA: TGTGCCAGCAGCTCGAACCCGGGACTAGCGGAACAAGAGACCCAGTACTTC
CDR3: CASSSNPGLAEQETQYF

D: NA
V: TRBV29-1
size: once
J: TRBJ2-3
DNA: TGCAGCGTACTGGGACTCCCCCTTAGCACAGATACGCAGTATTTT
CDR3: CSVLGLPLSTDTQYF

D: NA
V: TRBV7-7
size: NA
J: TRBJ2-2
DNA: TGTGCCAGCAGCCGAACGGCGGGGCAGAACACCGGGGAGCTGTTTTTT
CDR3: CASSRTAGQNTGELFF

D: NA
V: TRBV12-3/TRBV12-4
size: NA
J: TRBJ2-7
DNA: TGTGCCAGCAGCTGGACACCCTTCGAGCAGTACTTC
CDR3: CASSWTPFEQYF

D: TRBD2
V: TRBV11-2
size: NA
J: TRBJ2-1
DNA: TGTGCCAGCAGCTGGGGACTACACAATGAGCAGTTCTTC
CDR3: CASSWGLHNEQFF